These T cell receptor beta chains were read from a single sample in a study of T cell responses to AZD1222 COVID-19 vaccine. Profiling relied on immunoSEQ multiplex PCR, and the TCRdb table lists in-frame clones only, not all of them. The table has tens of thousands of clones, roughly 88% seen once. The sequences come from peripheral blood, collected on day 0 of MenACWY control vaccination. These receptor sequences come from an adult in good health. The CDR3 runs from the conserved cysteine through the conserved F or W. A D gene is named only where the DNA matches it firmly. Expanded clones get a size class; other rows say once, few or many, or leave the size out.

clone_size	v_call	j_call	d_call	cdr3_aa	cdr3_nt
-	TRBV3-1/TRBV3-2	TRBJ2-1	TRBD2	CASSQEHPLRGGYNEQFF	TGTGCCAGCAGCCAAGAGCATCCCTTGCGGGGGGGCTACAATGAGCAGTTCTTC
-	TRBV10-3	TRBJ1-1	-	CAISRELGTEAFF	TGTGCCATCAGCAGGGAGTTGGGAACTGAAGCTTTCTTT
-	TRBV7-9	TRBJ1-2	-	CASSLAAQFYGYTF	TGTGCCAGCAGCTTAGCTGCCCAGTTCTATGGCTACACCTTC
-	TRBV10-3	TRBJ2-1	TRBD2	CAISDRRGSGGATGNEQFF	TGTGCCATCAGTGATCGGCGGGGTAGCGGGGGGGCCACGGGCAATGAGCAGTTCTTC
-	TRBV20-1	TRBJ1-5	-	CSASPRTGFQHF	TGCAGTGCTAGTCCCCGTACAGGATTCCAGCATTTT
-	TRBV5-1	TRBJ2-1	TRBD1	CASSLNYRGVPYNEQFF	TGCGCCAGCAGCCTGAACTACAGGGGCGTCCCCTACAATGAGCAGTTCTTC
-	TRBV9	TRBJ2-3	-	CASSAYITDTQYF	TGTGCCAGCAGCGCATACATAACAGATACGCAGTATTTT
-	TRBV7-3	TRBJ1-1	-	CASSFQGRGNTEAFF	TGTGCCAGCAGCTTTCAAGGAAGGGGGAACACTGAAGCTTTCTTT
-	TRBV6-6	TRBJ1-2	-	CASSYVGGGYGYTF	TGTGCCAGCAGTTACGTGGGTGGGGGCTATGGCTACACCTTC
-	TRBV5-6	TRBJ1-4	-	CASSLFGRIEDEKLFF	TGTGCCAGCAGCTTGTTCGGGCGAATTGAGGATGAAAAACTGTTTTTT
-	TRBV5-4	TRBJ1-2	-	CAFRTRGGHGYTF	TGTGCCTTCCGAACGCGGGGAGGTCATGGCTACACCTTC
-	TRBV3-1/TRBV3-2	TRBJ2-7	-	CASSQSNEQYF	TGTGCCAGCAGCCAGAGTAACGAGCAGTACTTC
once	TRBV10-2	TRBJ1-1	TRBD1	CASFGTGTGNTEAFF	TGCGCCAGCTTTGGAACCGGGACAGGGAACACTGAAGCTTTCTTT
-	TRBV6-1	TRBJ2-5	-	CASSEEGRGRGETQYF	TGTGCCAGCAGTGAAGAGGGGCGGGGGCGCGGGGAGACCCAGTACTTC
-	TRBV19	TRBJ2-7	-	CASSTSSGTYYEQYF	TGTGCCAGTAGTACGTCATCCGGGACATACTACGAGCAGTACTTC
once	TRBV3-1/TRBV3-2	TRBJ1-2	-	CASSQGASVKGYTF	TGTGCCAGCAGCCAAGGGGCTTCCGTTAAGGGCTACACCTTC
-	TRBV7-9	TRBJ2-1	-	CASSRSYNEQFF	TGTGCCAGCAGCCGTTCCTACAATGAGCAGTTCTTC
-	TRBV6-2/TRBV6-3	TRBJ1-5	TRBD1	CASSYSKGGTGRPQPQHF	TGTGCCAGCAGTTACTCGAAGGGTGGGACAGGGAGACCTCAGCCCCAGCATTTT
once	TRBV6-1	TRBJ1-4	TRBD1	CASSEVGTGGEKLFF	TGTGCCAGCAGTGAAGTCGGGACAGGGGGAGAAAAACTGTTTTTT
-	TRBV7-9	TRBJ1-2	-	CASSLVGGGYGYTF	TGTGCCAGCAGCTTAGTAGGAGGGGGCTATGGCTACACCTTC
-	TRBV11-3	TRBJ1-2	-	CASSRLGADGYTF	TGTGCCAGCAGCCGACTCGGGGCGGATGGCTACACCTTC
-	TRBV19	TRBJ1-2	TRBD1	CASSSLPGTGGRNNYGYTF	TGTGCCAGTAGTTCCCTCCCAGGGACAGGGGGAAGAAATAACTATGGCTACACCTTC
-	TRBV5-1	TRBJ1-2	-	CASSLNGNYGYTF	TGCGCCAGCAGCTTGAACGGGAACTATGGCTACACCTTC
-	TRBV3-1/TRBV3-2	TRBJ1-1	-	CASSQSLNTEAFF	TGTGCCAGCAGCCAGTCGCTCAACACTGAAGCTTTCTTT
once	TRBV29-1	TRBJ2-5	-	CSVEGDWRETQYF	TGCAGCGTTGAAGGCGATTGGAGGGAGACCCAGTACTTC
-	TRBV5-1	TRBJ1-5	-	CASSLGDTAGEPQHF	TGCGCCAGCAGCTTGGGGGACACGGCTGGGGAGCCCCAGCATTTT
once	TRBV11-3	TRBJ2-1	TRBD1	CASSFPTGVINEQFF	TGTGCCAGCAGCTTTCCGACAGGGGTCATCAATGAGCAGTTCTTC
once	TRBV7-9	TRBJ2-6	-	CASSLASGTGANVLTF	TGTGCCAGCAGCTTAGCGAGTGGCACTGGGGCCAACGTCCTGACTTTC
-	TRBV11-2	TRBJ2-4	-	CASRSGGSDNIQYF	TGTGCCAGCAGGTCTGGGGGGTCTGATAACATTCAGTACTTC
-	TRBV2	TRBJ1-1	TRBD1	CASTTGREAFF	TGTGCCAGCACGACAGGGCGTGAAGCTTTCTTT
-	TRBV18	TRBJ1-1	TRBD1	CASSPPRGQGPRVGTEAFF	TGTGCCAGCTCACCACCGAGAGGACAGGGGCCCCGGGTGGGCACTGAAGCTTTCTTT
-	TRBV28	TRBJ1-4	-	CASRRGRDEKLFF	TGTGCCAGCAGGAGGGGGAGGGATGAAAAACTGTTTTTT
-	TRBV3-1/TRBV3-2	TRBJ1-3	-	CASSQDRNTIYF	TGTGCCAGCAGCCAAGATAGAAACACCATATATTTT
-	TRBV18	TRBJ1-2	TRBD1	CASSLGGTGSGYTF	TGTGCCAGCTCACTTGGCGGGACAGGGAGTGGCTACACCTTC
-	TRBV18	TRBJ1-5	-	CASSPTGTQPQHF	TGTGCCAGCTCACCAACAGGGACCCAGCCCCAGCATTTT
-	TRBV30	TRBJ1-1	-	CAWIWGGAEAFF	TGTGCCTGGATCTGGGGGGGGGCTGAAGCTTTCTTT